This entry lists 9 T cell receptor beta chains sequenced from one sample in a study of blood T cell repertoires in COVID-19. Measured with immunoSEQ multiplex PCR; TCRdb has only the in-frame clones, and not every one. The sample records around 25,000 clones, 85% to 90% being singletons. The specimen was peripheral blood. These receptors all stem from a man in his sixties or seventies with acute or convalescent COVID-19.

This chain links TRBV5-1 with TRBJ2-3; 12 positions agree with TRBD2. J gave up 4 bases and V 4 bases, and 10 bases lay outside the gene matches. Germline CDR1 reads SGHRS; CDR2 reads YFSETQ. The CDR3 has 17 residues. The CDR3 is CASSNARLAGVADTQYF. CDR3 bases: TGCGCCAGCAGCAACGCCCGACTAGCGGGAGTTGCAGATACGCAGTATTTT. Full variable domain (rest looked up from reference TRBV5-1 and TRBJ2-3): KAGVTQTPRYLIKTRGQQVTLSCSPISGHRSVSWYQQTPGQGLQFLFEYFSETQRNKGNFPGRFSGRQFSNSRSEMNVSTLELGDSALYLCASSNARLAGVADTQYFGPGTRLTVL.

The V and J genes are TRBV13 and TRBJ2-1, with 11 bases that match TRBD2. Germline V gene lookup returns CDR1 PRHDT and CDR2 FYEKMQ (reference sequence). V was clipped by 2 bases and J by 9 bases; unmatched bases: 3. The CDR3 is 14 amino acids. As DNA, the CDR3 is TGTGCCAGCAGCTTAACTAGCGGGAGAGGTGAGCAGTTCTTC. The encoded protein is CASSLTSGRGEQFF.

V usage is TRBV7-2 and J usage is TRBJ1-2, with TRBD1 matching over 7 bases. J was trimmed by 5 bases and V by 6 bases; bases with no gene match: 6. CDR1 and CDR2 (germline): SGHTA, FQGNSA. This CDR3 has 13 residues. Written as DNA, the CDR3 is TGTGCCAGCAGTGTTGACAGGGTATATGGCTACACCTTC. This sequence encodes CASSVDRVYGYTF.

The CDR3 loop is CAISELGDRGLGTEAFF. The CDR3 region has the DNA TGTGCCATCAGTGAGTTGGGGGACAGGGGGCTCGGCACTGAAGCTTTCTTT. The V call is TRBV10-3, the J call TRBJ1-1, with 12 positions matching TRBD1. The CDR3 sequence is 17 residues long. From germline, CDR1 is ENHRY and CDR2 SYGVKD. Unmatched junction bases numbered 7, after V lost 1 base and J lost 4 bases.

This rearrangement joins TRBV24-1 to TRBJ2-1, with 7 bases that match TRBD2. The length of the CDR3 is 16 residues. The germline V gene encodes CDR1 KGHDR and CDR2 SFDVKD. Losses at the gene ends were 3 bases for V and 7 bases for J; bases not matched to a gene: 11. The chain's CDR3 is CATSDPKGSGLNEQFF. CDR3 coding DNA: TGTGCCACCAGTGATCCTAAGGGTAGCGGGTTAAATGAGCAGTTCTTC.

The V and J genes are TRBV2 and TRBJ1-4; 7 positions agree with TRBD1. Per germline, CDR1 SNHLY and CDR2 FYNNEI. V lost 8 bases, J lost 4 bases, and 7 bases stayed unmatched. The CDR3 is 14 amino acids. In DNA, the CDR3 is TGTGCCAGCCTTGGGGACAGATATAATGAAAAACTGTTTTTT. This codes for CASLGDRYNEKLFF.

The CDR3 loop is CASSLSYQDSPLHF. CDR3 coding DNA: TGTGCCAGCAGCTTAAGTTATCAGGATTCACCCCTCCACTTT. The chain has TRBV7-3 and TRBJ1-6; D not certain. CDR1 and CDR2 (germline): SGHTA, FQGTGA. The CDR3 is 14 amino acids. Deletions cut 1 base from V and 8 bases from J, with 9 bases between.

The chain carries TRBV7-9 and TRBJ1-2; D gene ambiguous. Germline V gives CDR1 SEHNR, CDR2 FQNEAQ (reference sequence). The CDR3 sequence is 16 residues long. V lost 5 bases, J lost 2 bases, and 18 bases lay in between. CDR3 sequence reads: CASSNPRVQLNYGYTF. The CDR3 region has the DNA TGTGCCAGCAGCAACCCCCGAGTACAGCTGAACTATGGCTACACCTTC.

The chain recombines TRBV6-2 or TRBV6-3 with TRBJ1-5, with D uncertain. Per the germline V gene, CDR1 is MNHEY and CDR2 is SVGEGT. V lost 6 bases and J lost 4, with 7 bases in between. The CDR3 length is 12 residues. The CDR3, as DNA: TGTGCCAGCAGCCTTATTAATCAGCCCCAGCATTTT. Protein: CASSLINQPQHF.